This TCR beta chain originates from a study of Ad26.COV2.S vaccination and SARS-CoV-2 variants. Overall study: Ad26.COV2.S given intramuscularly, once or twice 56 days apart.

A note on this clone: Its specificity is not known.

Here immunoSEQ multiplex PCR was the method, and the copy in TCRdb shows in-frame clones only, minus some. The sample lists around 500,000 clones, approximately 90% occurring once. The CDR3 is 13 amino acids. V was shortened by 2 bases and J by 6 bases, with 11 bases between the two germline ends. Germline V gene data show CDR1 as SEHNR and CDR2 as FQNEAQ (reference sequence). General study findings and limits: Reported findings describe substantial breadth in spike-specific CD8+ and CD4+ T cell responses following vaccination.

Treatment indicated: roughly 19 received Ad26.COV2.S at low or high dose, single or two shots; 5 received placebo; per-sample allocation not given. Specimen acquisition occurred on day 63 following the initial vaccine or placebo injection. An adult donor aged 18-55 years was enrolled in Boston. The vaccine delivered Wuhan-strain SARS-CoV-2 spike through an Ad26 vector. The starting material was peripheral blood, obtained in a trial of Ad26.COV2.S vaccine versus placebo. V gene TRBV7-9 combines with J gene TRBJ2-7; perhaps TRBD1 as D (5 bases). This sequence originates from a person between 18 and 65 years old who received the Ad26.COV2.S COVID-19 vaccine or a placebo. The CDR3 loop reads CASSLPQGREQYF. In DNA form, the CDR3 reads TGTGCCAGCAGCTTACCGCAGGGCCGCGAGCAGTACTTC.